This is a list of T cell receptor beta chains from one sample in a study of type 1 regulatory T cells. These receptors have no identified antigens. TCRdb redid the calling of the reads with MiXCR, one entry per CDR3 protein. The sample has more than 60,000 distinct CDR3 sequences, approximately 67% seen once. The sequenced sample was cultured non-Tr1 T cells, either the whole culture or a sorted T cell fraction (not recorded which). These receptors came from a human donor in good health. CDR3s include the opening cysteine and the closing phenylalanine or tryptophan. D genes are given only for firm matches. Clone size is shown for a subset of rows, as once, few, many or a class of expanded clone.

D gene: .
J gene: TRBJ2-3
clone size: .
V gene: TRBV11-2
CDR3 DNA: TGTGCCAGCAGCCCGGGGTCCGCCACCCCCACAGATACGCAGTATTTT
CDR3 protein: CASSPGSATPTDTQYF

D gene: .
J gene: TRBJ1-2
clone size: once
V gene: TRBV24-1
CDR3 DNA: TGTGCCACCAGAGGAGAAGGGACTAACTATGGCTACACCTTC
CDR3 protein: CATRGEGTNYGYTF

D gene: .
J gene: TRBJ2-3
clone size: few
V gene: TRBV5-1
CDR3 DNA: TGCGCCAGCAGCTTGGCTAAGGGACCAGCAGATACGCAGTATTTT
CDR3 protein: CASSLAKGPADTQYF

D gene: .
J gene: TRBJ2-5
clone size: .
V gene: TRBV5-1
CDR3 DNA: TGCGCCAGCAGCTTGATAACCGGGGCCCAAGAGACCCAGTACTTC
CDR3 protein: CASSLITGAQETQYF

D gene: .
J gene: TRBJ2-7
clone size: .
V gene: TRBV5-1
CDR3 DNA: TGCGCCAGCAGCTTAATCCCAGGGACGTCAAATAACAAGCAGTACTTC
CDR3 protein: CASSLIPGTSNNKQYF

D gene: .
J gene: TRBJ2-7
clone size: .
V gene: TRBV29-1
CDR3 DNA: TGCAGCGTTGTACCCCGAACAGTTCCCTACGAGCAGTACTTC
CDR3 protein: CSVVPRTVPYEQYF

D gene: .
J gene: TRBJ2-5
clone size: .
V gene: TRBV7-8
CDR3 DNA: TGTGCCAGCAGCTCAAACCCCAGGACCCAGTACTTC
CDR3 protein: CASSSNPRTQYF

D gene: .
J gene: TRBJ2-3
clone size: few
V gene: TRBV5-1
CDR3 DNA: TGCGCCAGCAGCGTGTTACCCCGAGGGACAGATACGCAGTATTTT
CDR3 protein: CASSVLPRGTDTQYF

D gene: .
J gene: TRBJ1-5
clone size: .
V gene: TRBV6-6
CDR3 DNA: TGTGCCAGCACTAGAGGGTTGAGGATTACTCAGCCCCAGCATTTT
CDR3 protein: CASTRGLRITQPQHF

D gene: TRBD1
J gene: TRBJ1-1
clone size: .
V gene: TRBV12-3/TRBV12-4
CDR3 DNA: TGTGCCAGCAGTTTTAGGGACAGGGTGTCTGAAGCTTTCTTT
CDR3 protein: CASSFRDRVSEAFF

D gene: .
J gene: TRBJ1-6
clone size: few
V gene: TRBV7-2
CDR3 DNA: TGTGCCAGCAGCTTAGAAGGCAGAAGTAATTCACCCCTCCACTTT
CDR3 protein: CASSLEGRSNSPLHF

D gene: .
J gene: TRBJ1-2
clone size: .
V gene: TRBV10-3
CDR3 DNA: TGTGCCATCACCTCAGGGGACGGATTTGACTACACCTTC
CDR3 protein: CAITSGDGFDYTF

D gene: .
J gene: TRBJ2-2
clone size: .
V gene: TRBV7-2
CDR3 DNA: TGTGCCAGCAGCGCTGATTACACCGGGGGGCTGTTTTTT
CDR3 protein: CASSADYTGGLFF

D gene: TRBD2
J gene: TRBJ2-1
clone size: .
V gene: TRBV6-5
CDR3 DNA: TGTGCCAGCAGTTTCGACAGGACTAGCGGGAGGTCCCACAATGAGCAGTTCTTC
CDR3 protein: CASSFDRTSGRSHNEQFF

D gene: .
J gene: TRBJ1-5
clone size: .
V gene: TRBV7-8
CDR3 DNA: TGTGCCAGCGGTGGGGGCGGGGAGCCCCAGCATTTT
CDR3 protein: CASGGGGEPQHF

D gene: .
J gene: TRBJ1-5
clone size: .
V gene: TRBV20-1
CDR3 DNA: TGCAGTGCTGGGGACGTCCTAGGGGCCAATCAGCCCCAGCATTTT
CDR3 protein: CSAGDVLGANQPQHF

D gene: TRBD2
J gene: TRBJ2-3
clone size: .
V gene: TRBV7-9
CDR3 DNA: TGTGCCAGCAGCTTAGGCGGACTAGCGGCATACACAGATACGCAGTATTTT
CDR3 protein: CASSLGGLAAYTDTQYF

D gene: .
J gene: TRBJ2-5
clone size: .
V gene: TRBV28
CDR3 DNA: TGTGCCAGCAGTCCCAGCCCAGCACCGGAGACCCAGTACTTC
CDR3 protein: CASSPSPAPETQYF

D gene: TRBD2
J gene: TRBJ2-1
clone size: .
V gene: TRBV20-1
CDR3 DNA: TGCAGTGCTAGTATTTTAGCGGGAGAGTATGAGCAGTTCTTC
CDR3 protein: CSASILAGEYEQFF

D gene: .
J gene: TRBJ2-3
clone size: .
V gene: TRBV29-1
CDR3 DNA: TGCAGCGTTGGATACTTGGCAGATACGCAGTATTTT
CDR3 protein: CSVGYLADTQYF

D gene: TRBD2
J gene: TRBJ2-5
clone size: .
V gene: TRBV20-1
CDR3 DNA: TGCAGTGCCCCCGTCCCTCCGGGAGGGCCGGACTCAGAGACCCAGTACTTC
CDR3 protein: CSAPVPPGGPDSETQYF

D gene: .
J gene: TRBJ1-2
clone size: .
V gene: TRBV12-3/TRBV12-4
CDR3 DNA: TGTGCCAGCAGTTTAGCGGTGCAGAACTATGGCTACACCTTC
CDR3 protein: CASSLAVQNYGYTF

D gene: TRBD2
J gene: TRBJ2-7
clone size: .
V gene: TRBV27
CDR3 DNA: TGTGCCAGCAGTTTTGGCGGCGGGAGCTCCTACGAGCAGTACTTC
CDR3 protein: CASSFGGGSSYEQYF

D gene: .
J gene: TRBJ2-5
clone size: .
V gene: TRBV28
CDR3 DNA: TGTGCCAGCAGTTTAGTATACCCAGGGGGGAAAGAGACCCAGTACTTC
CDR3 protein: CASSLVYPGGKETQYF

D gene: .
J gene: TRBJ2-7
clone size: .
V gene: TRBV5-1
CDR3 DNA: TGCGCCAGCAGCGCGAGCGGCGGCCTCAGAAATATACGTTACGAGCAGTACTTC
CDR3 protein: CASSASGGLRNIRYEQYF

D gene: .
J gene: TRBJ1-4
clone size: few
V gene: TRBV7-9
CDR3 DNA: TGTGCCAGCAGCAAGAGCAGGGTGGACGAAAAACTGTTTTTT
CDR3 protein: CASSKSRVDEKLFF

D gene: .
J gene: TRBJ2-7
clone size: once
V gene: TRBV23-1
CDR3 DNA: TGCGCCAGCAGTTTGAACCTGGTTTGGCGAATTTCCTACGAGCAGTACTTC
CDR3 protein: CASSLNLVWRISYEQYF

D gene: .
J gene: TRBJ2-1
clone size: .
V gene: TRBV29-1
CDR3 DNA: TGCAGCGTTGAAGATCTCGCGCCTGATCACCAGTTCTTC
CDR3 protein: CSVEDLAPDHQFF

D gene: .
J gene: TRBJ1-2
clone size: few
V gene: TRBV11-2
CDR3 DNA: TGTGCCAGCAGCTTAGTTTCTGAGTATGGCTACACCTTC
CDR3 protein: CASSLVSEYGYTF

D gene: .
J gene: TRBJ2-7
clone size: .
V gene: TRBV7-2
CDR3 DNA: TGTGCCAGCAGCTTTTCCTATGAATACGAGCAGTACTTC
CDR3 protein: CASSFSYEYEQYF

D gene: TRBD1
J gene: TRBJ1-1
clone size: .
V gene: TRBV12-3/TRBV12-4
CDR3 DNA: TGTGCCAGCACCTGGACAGGGAACACTGAAGCTTTCTTT
CDR3 protein: CASTWTGNTEAFF

D gene: TRBD1
J gene: TRBJ2-2
clone size: .
V gene: TRBV5-1
CDR3 DNA: TGCGCCAGCAGCTTGGACCGACAGGGGGCCAGCGGGGAGCTGTTTTTT
CDR3 protein: CASSLDRQGASGELFF

D gene: TRBD2
J gene: TRBJ2-1
clone size: .
V gene: TRBV20-1
CDR3 DNA: TGCAGTGCTAGGCAGTCTAGCGGGTTGTACAATGAGCAGTTCTTC
CDR3 protein: CSARQSSGLYNEQFF

D gene: TRBD2
J gene: TRBJ2-2
clone size: once
V gene: TRBV20-1
CDR3 DNA: TGCAGTGCTAGAGACGAAAAAAGCGGGAGGGCCTCCGGGGAGCTGTTTTTT
CDR3 protein: CSARDEKSGRASGELFF

D gene: .
J gene: TRBJ1-2
clone size: few
V gene: TRBV11-3
CDR3 DNA: TGTGCCAGCAGCTTAGGTGGGGACACATGTGGCTATGGCTACACCTTC
CDR3 protein: CASSLGGDTCGYGYTF

D gene: .
J gene: TRBJ1-4
clone size: .
V gene: TRBV7-2
CDR3 DNA: TGTGCCAGCAGCTTAGACCCGGGGGCGGATGAAAAACTGTTTTTT
CDR3 protein: CASSLDPGADEKLFF

D gene: .
J gene: TRBJ2-2
clone size: few
V gene: TRBV12-3/TRBV12-4
CDR3 DNA: TGTGCCAGCACTTCCGTCGGGGCTAGCGATCCCGGGGAGCTGTTTTTT
CDR3 protein: CASTSVGASDPGELFF

D gene: .
J gene: TRBJ1-2
clone size: once
V gene: TRBV20-1
CDR3 DNA: TGCAGTGCCAAAGAAGGCTTTTTGGGGGGCTACACCTTC
CDR3 protein: CSAKEGFLGGYTF